These T cell receptor beta chains were read from a single sample in a study of blood T cell repertoires in COVID-19. The assay was immunoSEQ multiplex PCR, and TCRdb's table has in-frame clones only and misses some. The profile shows some 300,000 clones, around 90% of them singletons. The sample consisted of peripheral blood. These receptors all come from a woman between 35 and 50 years old with COVID-19, enrolled during active disease. CDR3s include the opening cysteine and the closing phenylalanine or tryptophan. Fields, in order: J gene, D gene, V gene, clone size, CDR3 DNA, CDR3 protein. A D gene is named only where the DNA matches it firmly. Some rows have no size entry. The others give once, few or many, or a class for an expanded clone.

j_call: TRBJ2-5
d_call: TRBD1
v_call: TRBV15
clone_size: .
cdr3_nt: TGTGCCACCAGCAGACCGACAGGGGGCCAAGAGACCCAGTACTTC
cdr3_aa: CATSRPTGGQETQYF

j_call: TRBJ1-5
d_call: .
v_call: TRBV12-3/TRBV12-4
clone_size: few
cdr3_nt: TGTGCCAGCAGTTTTCAGGGGAAGCCCCAGCATTTT
cdr3_aa: CASSFQGKPQHF

j_call: TRBJ1-1
d_call: .
v_call: TRBV10-3
clone_size: .
cdr3_nt: TGTGCCATCAGTGATAGTCCGAACACTGAAGCTTTCTTT
cdr3_aa: CAISDSPNTEAFF

j_call: TRBJ1-3
d_call: .
v_call: TRBV28
clone_size: .
cdr3_nt: TGTGCCAGCAGTTTGCCATGGGCCTCTGGAAACACCATATATTTT
cdr3_aa: CASSLPWASGNTIYF

j_call: TRBJ2-3
d_call: TRBD2
v_call: TRBV7-2
clone_size: .
cdr3_nt: TGTGCCAGCAGCCTAAGACTAGCGGGATCCACAGATACGCAGTATTTT
cdr3_aa: CASSLRLAGSTDTQYF

j_call: TRBJ2-3
d_call: TRBD2
v_call: TRBV13
clone_size: .
cdr3_nt: TGTGCCAGCAGCTCGACTAGCGGACGCACAGATACGCAGTATTTT
cdr3_aa: CASSSTSGRTDTQYF

j_call: TRBJ2-1
d_call: .
v_call: TRBV12-3/TRBV12-4
clone_size: .
cdr3_nt: TGTGCCAGCACCCTAGAGAATGAGCAGTTCTTC
cdr3_aa: CASTLENEQFF

j_call: TRBJ2-2
d_call: .
v_call: TRBV30
clone_size: .
cdr3_nt: TGTGCCTGGAGTGCTGGGGCAGTCAACACCGGGGAGCTGTTTTTT
cdr3_aa: CAWSAGAVNTGELFF

j_call: TRBJ1-1
d_call: TRBD1
v_call: TRBV27
clone_size: .
cdr3_nt: TGTGCCAGCAGACGACAGGGGGGTTGGGACACTGAAGCTTTCTTT
cdr3_aa: CASRRQGGWDTEAFF

j_call: TRBJ1-2
d_call: TRBD1
v_call: TRBV28
clone_size: .
cdr3_nt: TGTGCCAGCAGCTTTCCACAGGGGCCCTATGGCTACACCTTC
cdr3_aa: CASSFPQGPYGYTF

j_call: TRBJ1-1
d_call: .
v_call: TRBV5-1
clone_size: .
cdr3_nt: TGCGCCAGCAGCTTGAAATTGGAAGCGAGCACTGAAGCTTTCTTT
cdr3_aa: CASSLKLEASTEAFF

j_call: TRBJ1-5
d_call: .
v_call: TRBV19
clone_size: once
cdr3_nt: TGTGCCAGTAGTCACAGCGGTGACAATCAGCCCCAGCATTTT
cdr3_aa: CASSHSGDNQPQHF

j_call: TRBJ2-5
d_call: .
v_call: TRBV7-2
clone_size: .
cdr3_nt: TGTGCCAGCAGCTCCATATGGACCAGCGGCGGGGAGACCCAGTACTTC
cdr3_aa: CASSSIWTSGGETQYF

j_call: TRBJ2-7
d_call: TRBD1
v_call: TRBV24-1
clone_size: .
cdr3_nt: TGTGCCACCAGTGAAAGGCGGCAGGGGGCTGACGAGCAGTACTTC
cdr3_aa: CATSERRQGADEQYF

j_call: TRBJ1-1
d_call: TRBD1
v_call: TRBV7-6
clone_size: .
cdr3_nt: TGTGCCAGCAGCTGGAGGACAGGGGAGGGGACTGAAGCTTTCTTT
cdr3_aa: CASSWRTGEGTEAFF

j_call: TRBJ2-1
d_call: TRBD2
v_call: TRBV6-2/TRBV6-3
clone_size: .
cdr3_nt: TGTGCCAGCAGTCTCACTCTAGCGGCCGCTTACAATGAGCAGTTCTTC
cdr3_aa: CASSLTLAAAYNEQFF

j_call: TRBJ1-2
d_call: .
v_call: TRBV7-2
clone_size: .
cdr3_nt: TGTGCCAGCAGCTCACAGGGACCTTCTAACTATGGCTACACCTTC
cdr3_aa: CASSSQGPSNYGYTF

j_call: TRBJ1-1
d_call: TRBD1
v_call: TRBV24-1
clone_size: .
cdr3_nt: TGTGCCACCAGTGACTCAGGGACAGTCCCTGAAGCTTTCTTT
cdr3_aa: CATSDSGTVPEAFF

j_call: TRBJ2-7
d_call: .
v_call: TRBV14
clone_size: .
cdr3_nt: TGTGCCAGCAGCGTACGGGGTCCAGGCGAGCAGTACTTC
cdr3_aa: CASSVRGPGEQYF

j_call: TRBJ2-1
d_call: TRBD1
v_call: TRBV5-8
clone_size: .
cdr3_nt: TGTGCCAGCAGCTTGGGGGACAGGTCCTACAATGAGCAGTTCTTC
cdr3_aa: CASSLGDRSYNEQFF

j_call: TRBJ2-2
d_call: TRBD2
v_call: TRBV19
clone_size: .
cdr3_nt: TGTGCCAGTAGTTTCGGCCCTAGCGGGAGGTCGACCGGGGAGCTGTTTTTT
cdr3_aa: CASSFGPSGRSTGELFF

j_call: TRBJ2-2
d_call: TRBD1
v_call: TRBV7-2
clone_size: .
cdr3_nt: TGTGCCAGCAGCGGACAGGGGGTTTTGAACACCGGGGAGCTGTTTTTT
cdr3_aa: CASSGQGVLNTGELFF

j_call: TRBJ1-3
d_call: .
v_call: TRBV9
clone_size: .
cdr3_nt: TGTGCCAGCAGCGTACACCGTCGGGGGGAATCTGGAAACACCATATATTTT
cdr3_aa: CASSVHRRGESGNTIYF

j_call: TRBJ1-1
d_call: .
v_call: TRBV6-4
clone_size: once
cdr3_nt: TGTGCCAGCAGTCCGACAGCCCGTGACACTGAAGCTTTCTTT
cdr3_aa: CASSPTARDTEAFF

j_call: TRBJ2-3
d_call: .
v_call: TRBV29-1
clone_size: .
cdr3_nt: TGCAGCGTTGACAGGGGCACAGATACGCAGTATTTT
cdr3_aa: CSVDRGTDTQYF

j_call: TRBJ1-1
d_call: .
v_call: TRBV27
clone_size: .
cdr3_nt: TGTGCCAGCAGTTTAGGGCGGGAGAACACTGAAGCTTTCTTT
cdr3_aa: CASSLGRENTEAFF

j_call: TRBJ1-5
d_call: .
v_call: TRBV6-2/TRBV6-3
clone_size: once
cdr3_nt: TGTGCCAGCAGTCCACATCGGGACAATCAGCCCCAGCATTTT
cdr3_aa: CASSPHRDNQPQHF

j_call: TRBJ1-5
d_call: TRBD1
v_call: TRBV28
clone_size: .
cdr3_nt: TGTGCCAGCAGTACACCGACAGGGGTAGGCCAGCCCCAGCATTTT
cdr3_aa: CASSTPTGVGQPQHF

j_call: TRBJ2-7
d_call: TRBD2
v_call: TRBV5-6
clone_size: .
cdr3_nt: TGTGCCAGCAGCTTGGAACTAGCGGGACCTCGGGCGGAGTACTTC
cdr3_aa: CASSLELAGPRAEYF

j_call: TRBJ1-2
d_call: TRBD1
v_call: TRBV7-9
clone_size: .
cdr3_nt: TGTGCCAGCAGCTTAGCTGGGGGGGGACAGGGAGTAGACTATGGCTACACCTTC
cdr3_aa: CASSLAGGGQGVDYGYTF

j_call: TRBJ2-7
d_call: TRBD1
v_call: TRBV28
clone_size: .
cdr3_nt: TGTGCCAGCGACCCCGCCGGACAGGACTCCTACGAGCAGTACTTC
cdr3_aa: CASDPAGQDSYEQYF

j_call: TRBJ2-3
d_call: TRBD2
v_call: TRBV28
clone_size: .
cdr3_nt: TGTGCCAGCAGGGGGTCCGATATTCTAGCGGGAGCGGCAGATACGCAGTATTTT
cdr3_aa: CASRGSDILAGAADTQYF

j_call: TRBJ2-1
d_call: TRBD1
v_call: TRBV11-3
clone_size: .
cdr3_nt: TGTGCCAGCAGCTCCGGGGACAGGGGGTACAATGAGCAGTTCTTC
cdr3_aa: CASSSGDRGYNEQFF

j_call: TRBJ1-5
d_call: TRBD1
v_call: TRBV9
clone_size: .
cdr3_nt: TGTGCCAGCAGCGCGGGGGACAGTAATCAGCCCCAGCATTTT
cdr3_aa: CASSAGDSNQPQHF

j_call: TRBJ2-2
d_call: .
v_call: TRBV2
clone_size: .
cdr3_nt: TGTGCCAGAAGATCTCAGGGTACCGGGGAGCTGTTTTTT
cdr3_aa: CARRSQGTGELFF

j_call: TRBJ1-1
d_call: .
v_call: TRBV7-3
clone_size: .
cdr3_nt: TGTGCCAGCAGCTCGCCCGGGACACATATCACTGAAGCTTTCTTT
cdr3_aa: CASSSPGTHITEAFF

j_call: TRBJ2-3
d_call: TRBD2
v_call: TRBV11-1
clone_size: .
cdr3_nt: TGTGCCAGCAGCCGTAATAGCGGGGGGTATACAGATACGCAGTATTTT
cdr3_aa: CASSRNSGGYTDTQYF

j_call: TRBJ2-3
d_call: .
v_call: TRBV6-4
clone_size: .
cdr3_nt: TGTGCCAGCAGTGAAAAGGGGAGCACAGATACGCAGTATTTT
cdr3_aa: CASSEKGSTDTQYF

j_call: TRBJ1-2
d_call: .
v_call: TRBV24-1
clone_size: .
cdr3_nt: TGTGCCACCAGTGAACCTCGAGGAGAAAACTATGGCTACACCTTC
cdr3_aa: CATSEPRGENYGYTF

j_call: TRBJ2-1
d_call: TRBD2
v_call: TRBV4-3
clone_size: .
cdr3_nt: TGCGCCAGCAGCCCACGCCCGAGCGGGATGTTTGAGTACAATGAGCAGTTCTTC
cdr3_aa: CASSPRPSGMFEYNEQFF

j_call: TRBJ1-1
d_call: TRBD1
v_call: TRBV9
clone_size: .
cdr3_nt: TGTGCCAGCAGCCCTCATCCGGGACAGGAGGACGCTTTCTTT
cdr3_aa: CASSPHPGQEDAFF

j_call: TRBJ2-1
d_call: .
v_call: TRBV5-1
clone_size: .
cdr3_nt: TGCGCCAGCAGCTTTGTAGAAGCGGAGCTCTACAATGAGCAGTTCTTC
cdr3_aa: CASSFVEAELYNEQFF

j_call: TRBJ1-2
d_call: .
v_call: TRBV27
clone_size: once
cdr3_nt: .
cdr3_aa: CASSTWGTGNTF

j_call: TRBJ2-5
d_call: .
v_call: TRBV28
clone_size: .
cdr3_nt: TGTGCCAGCAGTCCCCGAGGGTGGGAGGAGACCCAGTACTTC
cdr3_aa: CASSPRGWEETQYF

j_call: TRBJ2-5
d_call: .
v_call: TRBV6-2/TRBV6-3
clone_size: .
cdr3_nt: TGTGCCAGCAGTTACTCGGGGGCCCCGGAGACCCAGTACTTC
cdr3_aa: CASSYSGAPETQYF

j_call: TRBJ2-6
d_call: .
v_call: TRBV10-3
clone_size: .
cdr3_nt: TGTGCCATCACAGGGGACGGGGCCAACGTCCTGACTTTC
cdr3_aa: CAITGDGANVLTF

j_call: TRBJ2-3
d_call: .
v_call: TRBV9
clone_size: .
cdr3_nt: TGTGCCAGCAGCGGAGAGGTTTATAGCACAGATACGCAGTATTTT
cdr3_aa: CASSGEVYSTDTQYF

j_call: TRBJ2-7
d_call: TRBD1
v_call: TRBV28
clone_size: .
cdr3_nt: TGTGCCAGCGCGGGGACAGGGGTCTACGAGCAGTACTTC
cdr3_aa: CASAGTGVYEQYF

j_call: TRBJ1-1
d_call: TRBD1
v_call: TRBV28
clone_size: .
cdr3_nt: TGTGCCAGCAGTTCACAGGGGACTGAAGCTTTCTTT
cdr3_aa: CASSSQGTEAFF

j_call: TRBJ1-2
d_call: TRBD1
v_call: TRBV6-5
clone_size: .
cdr3_nt: TGTGCCAGCAGTTACCCCGTTGACAGGGGCTATGGCTACACCTTC
cdr3_aa: CASSYPVDRGYGYTF

j_call: TRBJ2-1
d_call: .
v_call: TRBV19
clone_size: .
cdr3_nt: TGTGCCAGTAGTAGCACTCGATCGGGTGAGCAGTTCTTC
cdr3_aa: CASSSTRSGEQFF

j_call: TRBJ1-5
d_call: TRBD1
v_call: TRBV6-2/TRBV6-3
clone_size: .
cdr3_nt: TGTGCCAGCAGTTACTCAAAAGGGACAGGTGATAATCAGCCCCAGCATTTT
cdr3_aa: CASSYSKGTGDNQPQHF

j_call: TRBJ2-7
d_call: .
v_call: TRBV30
clone_size: .
cdr3_nt: TGTGCCTGGAGTGTAAGAGGGTACGAGCAGTACTTC
cdr3_aa: CAWSVRGYEQYF